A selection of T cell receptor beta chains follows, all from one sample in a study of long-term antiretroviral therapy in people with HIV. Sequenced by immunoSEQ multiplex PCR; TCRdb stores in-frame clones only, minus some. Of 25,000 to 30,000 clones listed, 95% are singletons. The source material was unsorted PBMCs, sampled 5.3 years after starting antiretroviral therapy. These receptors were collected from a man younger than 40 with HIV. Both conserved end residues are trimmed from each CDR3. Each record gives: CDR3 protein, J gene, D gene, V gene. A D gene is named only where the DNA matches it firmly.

cdr3_aa: ASSLKAGGTSTDTQY
j_call: TRBJ2-3
d_call: TRBD2
v_call: TRBV27

cdr3_aa: ASSPTGANQPQH
j_call: TRBJ1-5
d_call: TRBD1
v_call: TRBV7-3

cdr3_aa: ASSLGWTGANVLT
j_call: TRBJ2-6
d_call: NA
v_call: TRBV5-4

cdr3_aa: ASSGGQTYTEAF
j_call: TRBJ1-1
d_call: TRBD1
v_call: TRBV6-1

cdr3_aa: ASSLAGTGYGYT
j_call: TRBJ1-2
d_call: TRBD1
v_call: TRBV5-6

cdr3_aa: ASSLGLAGREAGELF
j_call: TRBJ2-2
d_call: TRBD2
v_call: TRBV11-2

cdr3_aa: ASSAGLAGVEQY
j_call: TRBJ2-7
d_call: TRBD2
v_call: TRBV9

cdr3_aa: ASSQDFEGAMHPYEQY
j_call: TRBJ2-7
d_call: TRBD1
v_call: TRBV4-1

cdr3_aa: ASSFTGSSYNEQF
j_call: TRBJ2-1
d_call: NA
v_call: TRBV11-1

cdr3_aa: ASSQGSRGGIDGYT
j_call: TRBJ1-2
d_call: NA
v_call: TRBV4-1

cdr3_aa: ASSLLMRSDTQY
j_call: TRBJ2-3
d_call: NA
v_call: TRBV5-1

cdr3_aa: ASSRQGGTEAF
j_call: TRBJ1-1
d_call: TRBD1
v_call: TRBV6-4

cdr3_aa: ASSLGTLEQY
j_call: TRBJ2-7
d_call: NA
v_call: TRBV5-6

cdr3_aa: ASSFGQDFYEQY
j_call: TRBJ2-7
d_call: TRBD1
v_call: TRBV7-7

cdr3_aa: ATSEQTGYTGELF
j_call: TRBJ2-2
d_call: TRBD1
v_call: TRBV15

cdr3_aa: ASSRSRAPGPYEQY
j_call: TRBJ2-7
d_call: NA
v_call: TRBV11-1

cdr3_aa: ASSQGRGEQY
j_call: TRBJ2-7
d_call: NA
v_call: TRBV4-3

cdr3_aa: ASSFWASSYEQY
j_call: TRBJ2-7
d_call: NA
v_call: TRBV7-2

cdr3_aa: ATSRESTRGQRGNTIY
j_call: TRBJ1-3
d_call: TRBD1
v_call: TRBV15

cdr3_aa: ASSIPGQQRSGNTIY
j_call: TRBJ1-3
d_call: TRBD1
v_call: TRBV19

cdr3_aa: ASDAVNQPQH
j_call: TRBJ1-5
d_call: NA
v_call: TRBV21-1

cdr3_aa: ASRILGEQF
j_call: TRBJ2-1
d_call: NA
v_call: TRBV11-2

cdr3_aa: ASLHWGLRGTGELF
j_call: TRBJ2-2
d_call: NA
v_call: TRBV2

cdr3_aa: ASSREPGQGYYSNQPQH
j_call: TRBJ1-5
d_call: TRBD1
v_call: TRBV28

cdr3_aa: SVEDRRTGGFWDRGEQF
j_call: TRBJ2-1
d_call: NA
v_call: TRBV29-1